This T cell receptor beta chain is drawn from a study of T cells after yellow fever vaccination. Study-wide findings and caveats: The CD4 and CD8 compartments had a small share of their clonotypes in common.

This clonotype was detected many times. Its antigen remains unknown. The trim removed 5 bases at V and 6 bases at J, leaving 7 bases unmatched. The CDR3 sequence is 16 residues long. The germline CDR1 and CDR2 sequences are SGHTA and FQGNSA. TCRdb processed the 5' RACE reads anew with MiXCR; each CDR3 protein has one entry. The sample has about 210,000 distinct CDR3 sequences; around 3.1% are singletons. The chain recombines TRBV7-2 with TRBJ2-3, with TRBD2 matching 14 bases. This sample comprised CD4+ T cells sorted from PBMCs, obtained 10 days after the yellow fever booster vaccination. The clonotype was recovered from a man aged 18 to 30 who received the YFV17D yellow fever vaccine. The DNA for the CDR3 is TGTGCCAGCAGCCCAACCCGGACTAGCGGGGGGGATACGCAGTATTTT. Translation: CASSPTRTSGGDTQYF.